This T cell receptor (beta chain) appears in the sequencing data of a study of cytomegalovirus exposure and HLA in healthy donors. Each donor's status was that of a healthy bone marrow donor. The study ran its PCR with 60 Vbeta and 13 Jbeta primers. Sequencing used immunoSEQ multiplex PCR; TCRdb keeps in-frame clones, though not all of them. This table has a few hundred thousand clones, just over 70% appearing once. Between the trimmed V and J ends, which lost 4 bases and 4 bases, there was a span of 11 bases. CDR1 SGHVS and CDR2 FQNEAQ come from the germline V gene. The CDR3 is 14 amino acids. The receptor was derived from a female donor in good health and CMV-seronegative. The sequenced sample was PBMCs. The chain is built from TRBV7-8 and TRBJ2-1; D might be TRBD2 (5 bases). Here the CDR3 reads CASSYERLYNEQFF. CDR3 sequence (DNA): TGTGCCAGCAGCTACGAGCGGCTATACAATGAGCAGTTCTTC.